The 14 T cell receptor beta chains below all came from one sample that was sequenced in a study of blood T cell repertoires in COVID-19. Some clones are missing from TCRdb's copy, which holds only in-frame ones; the method was immunoSEQ multiplex PCR. The table shows under 300,000 clones, with roughly 80% occurring only once. Material: peripheral blood. The receptor set was obtained from a woman under 30 with acute or convalescent COVID-19.

The chain employs TRBV10-3 and TRBJ1-5; possible D gene TRBD1, 6 bases. V shed 2 bases and J shed 4 bases, with 9 bases lying between them. Germline CDR1 ENHRY, CDR2 SYGVKD. The CDR3 sequence is 14 residues long. This CDR3 reads CAISEAQGNQPQHF. The DNA for the CDR3 is TGTGCCATCAGTGAGGCACAGGGAAATCAGCCCCAGCATTTT.

The rearrangement joins TRBV7-9 to TRBJ1-3, with D hard to call. There are 13 residues in the CDR3. V was shortened by 8 bases and J by 3 bases, with 11 bases between the two germline ends. Germline values: CDR1 SEHNR, CDR2 FQNEAQ (reference sequence). CDR3 sequence: CASDTLSGNTIYF. The DNA for the CDR3 is TGTGCCAGCGACACTCTAAGTGGAAACACCATATATTTT.

The J gene is TRBJ1-1, the V gene TRBV7-8; the D is unclear. Germline V CDR1 and CDR2: SGHVS, FQNEAQ. V gave up 2 bases and J gave up 3 bases, with 16 bases separating them. CDR3 length: 16 residues. CDR3 bases: TGTGCCAGCAGCTTAATCATCGGGGATCGTGACACTGAAGCTTTCTTT. Its translation: CASSLIIGDRDTEAFF. Full variable domain (remainder filled in from reference TRBV7-8 and TRBJ1-1): GAGVSQSPRYKVAKRGQDVALRCDPISGHVSLFWYQQALGQGPEFLTYFQNEAQLDKSGLPSDRFFAERPEGSVSTLKIQRTQQEDSAVYLCASSLIIGDRDTEAFFGQGTRLTVV.

The chain uses TRBV5-4 and TRBJ2-6; TRBD1 might be the D (5 bases). V dropped 3 bases and J dropped 0 bases, with 13 bases sitting between them. This CDR3 region has 17 residues. CDR1 is SGHNT, CDR2 YYREEE, per germline (reference sequence). Here the CDR3 DNA reads TGTGCCAGCAGCTCCAAAACAGGACACTCTGGGGCCAACGTCCTGACTTTC. Protein product: CASSSKTGHSGANVLTF.

This clone showed up just once. The CDR3 DNA is TGTGCCAGCAGCTTAGAGCTTAGGGGCAGACGTAACACTGAAGCTTTCTTT. Translated: CASSLELRGRRNTEAFF. This rearrangement joins TRBV7-2 to TRBJ1-1, with D possibly being TRBD1 (5 bases). Trimming removed 1 base at V and 2 bases at J, with 17 bases between. Germline CDR1 and CDR2: SGHTA and FQGNSA. The CDR3 sequence is 17 residues long.

This clone came up once. The chain uses TRBV7-3 and TRBJ2-1, with D unresolved. The V end lost 5 bases, the J end lost 0 bases, and 11 bases lay between the germline ends. The CDR3 is 15 amino acids. In germline, CDR1 is SGHTA, CDR2 FQGTGA. CDR3 region: CASSNSFSSYNEQFF. DNA of the CDR3: TGTGCCAGCAGCAACAGCTTTAGCTCCTACAATGAGCAGTTCTTC.

This clone was counted only a few times. Here the CDR3 reads CASSLGLGTENEKLFF. Written as DNA, the CDR3 is TGTGCCAGCAGCTTAGGTCTCGGGACAGAGAATGAAAAACTGTTTTTT. This chain joins TRBV7-9 and TRBJ1-4, with 7 bases aligning to TRBD1. In germline, CDR1 is SEHNR, CDR2 FQNEAQ (reference sequence). The CDR3 totals 16 residues. With V trimmed by 1 base and J by 5 bases, 7 bases remained unmatched.

The chain employs TRBV28 and TRBJ1-2; 8 bases match TRBD1. Germline V gene lookup returns CDR1 MDHEN and CDR2 SYDVKM. The CDR3 contains 13 residues. V shed 6 bases, J shed 4 bases, and the junction held 4 bases outside the gene matches. The CDR3 sequence: CASRPGGFYGYTF. CDR3 sequence (DNA): TGTGCCAGCAGGCCAGGGGGCTTCTATGGCTACACCTTC.

The chain has TRBV6-6 and TRBJ1-6; D is possibly TRBD1 (6 bases). V dropped 5 bases and J dropped 2 bases, with 16 bases sitting between them. The germline V gene encodes CDR1 MNHNY and CDR2 SVGAGI (reference sequence). The CDR3 has 17 amino acids. The CDR3 nucleotides are TGTGCCAGCAGTCTGAGGACAGCACACCCCTATAATTCACCCCTCCACTTT. Translation gives CASSLRTAHPYNSPLHF.

This clone showed up just a few times. The V and J genes are TRBV3-1 (or the pseudogene TRBV3-2) and TRBJ2-1; 7 positions match TRBD1. V was clipped by 0 bases and J by 2 bases; unmatched bases: 19. Germline loops: CDR1 LGHDT, CDR2 YNNKEL (reference sequence). The CDR3 sequence is 21 residues long. The CDR3 loop reads CASSQDLGDWIRGQTYNEQFF. DNA of the CDR3: TGTGCCAGCAGCCAAGATCTTGGAGATTGGATTAGGGGGCAAACCTACAATGAGCAGTTCTTC.

The rearrangement links TRBV28 to TRBJ2-2, with TRBD1 matching 11 bases. This CDR3 has 19 amino acids. Germline V gene data show CDR1 as MDHEN and CDR2 as SYDVKM. The junction had 19 bases not matched to a gene; V was cut back by 8 bases and J by 5 bases. Written as DNA, the CDR3 is TGTGCCAGCGAGCCACCGGGACAGGGGGGACTGAGAGGGACCGGGGAGCTGTTTTTT. The encoded protein is CASEPPGQGGLRGTGELFF.

The rearrangement uses TRBV5-1 and TRBJ2-1, with 7 nucleotides matching TRBD2. The CDR3 has 16 amino acids. The J segment lost 0 bases and the V segment lost 0 bases, leaving 3 bases of the junction unmatched. Germline V lookup: CDR1 SGHRS, CDR2 YFSETQ. The CDR3 DNA follows: TGCGCCAGCAGCTTGGGCGGGGGAAGCTCCTACAATGAGCAGTTCTTC. It translates to CASSLGGGSSYNEQFF.

This clone was seen only once. The V and J genes are TRBV4-1 and TRBJ1-2, with D unresolved. The CDR3 length is 16 residues. The germline CDR1 and CDR2 sequences are MGHRA and YSYEKL. V gave up 4 bases and J gave up 5 bases, with 20 bases separating them. The DNA of the CDR3 is TGCGCCAGCAGCCCCGATGTAACAGACACCAGATATGGCTACACCTTC. It translates to CASSPDVTDTRYGYTF.

This clone appeared a single time. The V call is TRBV4-3, the J call TRBJ2-2; D is uncertain. The CDR3 sequence is 14 residues long. Trimming stripped 4 bases from V and 2 bases from J, with 8 bases between. Germline loops: CDR1 LGHNA, CDR2 YSLEER. The CDR3 spells CASSRAGNTGELFF. CDR3 bases: TGCGCCAGCAGCCGGGCAGGAAACACCGGGGAGCTGTTTTTT.